This T cell receptor (beta chain) was observed in a study of CD4 T cells in relation to SARS-CoV-2 and coronaviruses. The wider study: Negative control cultures got HIV-1 Nef peptides or no peptide. General study findings and limits: Compared with monoreactive clones, crossreactive clones showed significantly weaker SARS-CoV-2 expansion.

Per germline, CDR1 SGHAT and CDR2 FQNNGV. The CDR3 has 15 residues. The trim removed 2 bases at V and 4 bases at J, leaving 3 bases unmatched. A note on this clone: Its antigen is not identified.

Generated by immunoSEQ multiplex PCR, the TCRdb table keeps only in-frame clones and is missing some. The profile covers some 29,000 clones, with around 76% appearing a single time and 15% to 20% taken by the ten largest. Unexposed donor CD4+ T cells date from 2011-2018, before the COVID-19 pandemic. After around nine days of culture, CD4+ T cells were isolated. Unexposed-donor CD4+ T cells were probed with SARS-CoV-2 S/N and four cold-coronavirus spikes, cells permitting. The genes are TRBV11-2 and TRBJ2-3, with 10 positions matching TRBD2. The sequenced sample consisted of CD4+ T cells from PBMCs, cultured in vitro. This TCR derives from a human donor in good health. CDR3 sequence (DNA): TGTGCCAGCAGCTTATTAAGCGGGGGGGCAGATACGCAGTATTTT. Translated, it gives CASSLLSGGADTQYF. The variable domain in full, completed from reference TRBV11-2 and TRBJ2-3, reads EAGVAQSPRYKIIEKRQSVAFWCNPISGHATLYWYQQILGQGPKLLIQFQNNGVVDDSQLPKDRFSAERLKGVDSTLKIQPAKLEDSAVYLCASSLLSGGADTQYFGPGTRLTVL.